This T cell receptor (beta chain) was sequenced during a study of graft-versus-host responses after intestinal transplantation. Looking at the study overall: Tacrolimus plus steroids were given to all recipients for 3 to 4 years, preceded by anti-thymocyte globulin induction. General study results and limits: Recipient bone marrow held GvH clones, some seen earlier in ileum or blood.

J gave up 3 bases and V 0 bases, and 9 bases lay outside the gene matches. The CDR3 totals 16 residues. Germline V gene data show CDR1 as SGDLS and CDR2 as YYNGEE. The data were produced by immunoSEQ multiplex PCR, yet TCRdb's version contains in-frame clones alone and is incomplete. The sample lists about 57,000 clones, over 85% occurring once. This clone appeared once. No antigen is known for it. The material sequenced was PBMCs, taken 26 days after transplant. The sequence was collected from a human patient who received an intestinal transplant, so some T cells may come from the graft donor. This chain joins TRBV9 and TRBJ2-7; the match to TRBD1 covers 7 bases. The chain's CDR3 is CASSVGLWDSGYEQYF. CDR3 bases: TGTGCCAGCAGCGTAGGACTTTGGGACAGCGGCTACGAGCAGTACTTC.